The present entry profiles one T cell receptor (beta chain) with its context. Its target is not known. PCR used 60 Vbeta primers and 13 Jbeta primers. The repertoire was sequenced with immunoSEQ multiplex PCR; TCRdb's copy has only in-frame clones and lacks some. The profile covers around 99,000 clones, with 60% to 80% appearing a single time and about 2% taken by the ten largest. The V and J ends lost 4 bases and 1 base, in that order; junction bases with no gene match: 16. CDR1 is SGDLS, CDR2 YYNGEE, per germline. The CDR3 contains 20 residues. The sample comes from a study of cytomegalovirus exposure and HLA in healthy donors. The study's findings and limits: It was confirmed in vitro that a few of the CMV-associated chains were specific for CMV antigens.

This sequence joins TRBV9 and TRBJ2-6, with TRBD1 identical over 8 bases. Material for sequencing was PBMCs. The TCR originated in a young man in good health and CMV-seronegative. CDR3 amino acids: CASSPPSQGAAESGANVLTF. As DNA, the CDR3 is TGTGCCAGCAGCCCCCCATCTCAGGGGGCGGCTGAATCTGGGGCCAACGTCCTGACTTTC.